The 20 T cell receptor beta chains presented below share a single source sample, sequenced in a study of T cells after yellow fever vaccination. MiXCR, run by TCRdb on the 5' RACE reads, gives a single entry per CDR3 protein. The data contain roughly 240,000 distinct CDR3 sequences, over 6.5% of them singletons. This material consisted of CD4+ T cells sorted from PBMCs, taken on the day of the yellow fever booster vaccination. The receptors stem from a man aged 25 to 45 who received the YFV17D yellow fever vaccine.

This chain connects TRBV10-3 to TRBJ2-3, with D perhaps being TRBD1 or TRBD2 (5 bases each). Germline CDR1 reads ENHRY; CDR2 reads SYGVKD. The V and J ends lost 0 bases and 1 base respectively, with 8 bases between them. This CDR3 region has 15 residues. This CDR3 is CAISESGTRTDTQYF. The CDR3, as DNA: TGTGCCATCAGTGAGTCGGGGACCCGCACAGATACGCAGTATTTT.

The sample holds many counts of this clonotype. The V and J genes are TRBV20-1 and TRBJ2-7; D is perhaps TRBD1 or TRBD2 (5 bases each). The CDR3 runs 18 residues. Germline V lookup: CDR1 DFQATT, CDR2 SNEGSKA (reference sequence). Trimming pared 0 bases from V and 0 bases from J, leaving 21 bases between. In DNA, the CDR3 is TGCAGTGCTAGAGATTCATTCGGCAAGGTGGGACGCTCCTACGAGCAGTACTTC. Translating gives CSARDSFGKVGRSYEQYF.

A note on this clonotype: Possible read error: a much larger clone is one base away. The chain is built from TRBV15 and TRBJ2-2; weak D call: TRBD2 (6 bases). Looked up from germline, CDR1 is LNHNV and CDR2 is YYDKDF (reference sequence). CDR3 size: 14 residues. This chain's CDR3 is CATSIGGPVGELSF. Here the CDR3 DNA reads TGTGCCACCAGCATAGGAGGGCCTGTCGGGGAGCTGTCTTTT.

This clonotype was detected ten times or more. The CDR3, as DNA: TGTGCCAGCAGCCGCAGACTAGCGGGAGCCATCACAGATACGCAGTATTTT. Its translation: CASSRRLAGAITDTQYF. J is TRBJ2-3 and V is TRBV7-6; the match to TRBD2 covers 12 bases. The length of the CDR3 is 17 residues. V trimming: 5 bases; J trimming: 2 bases; junction bases outside the gene matches: 8. Germline V gives CDR1 SGHVS, CDR2 FNYEAQ.

This chain links TRBV18 with TRBJ1-1; TRBD1 is a possible D gene (5 bases). Per germline, CDR1 KGHSH and CDR2 LQKENI. The CDR3 contains 15 residues. V was clipped by 2 bases and J by 4 bases, with 14 bases between them. The CDR3 sequence is CASSPNGGESTEAFF. CDR3 DNA: TGTGCCAGCTCACCAAATGGGGGGGAGAGCACTGAAGCTTTCTTT.

J is TRBJ2-7 and V is TRBV27, with 10 nucleotides matching TRBD2. Per germline, CDR1 MNHEY and CDR2 SMNVEV (reference sequence). There are 15 residues in the CDR3. V was clipped by 6 bases and J by 4 bases; unmatched bases: 9. The CDR3 loop reads CASRKPGLARYEQYF. The CDR3 coding sequence is TGTGCCAGCAGAAAACCGGGACTAGCGAGATACGAGCAGTACTTC.

This clonotype was seen many times. The rearrangement links TRBV10-3 to TRBJ2-3; 11 bases are shared with TRBD2. Trimming took 1 base from V and 4 from J; bases not matched to a gene: 10. Germline CDR1 reads ENHRY; CDR2 reads SYGVKD. CDR3 length equals 18 residues. The chain's CDR3 is CAISEWATSGRLADTQYF. In nucleotides, the CDR3 is TGTGCCATCAGTGAGTGGGCCACTAGCGGGAGACTTGCAGATACGCAGTATTTT.

This clonotype was detected many times. CDR3 sequence: CASSGVGGANTGELFF. The DNA of the CDR3 is TGCGCCAGCAGCGGAGTTGGGGGGGCGAACACCGGGGAGCTGTTTTTT. The J gene is TRBJ2-2, the V gene TRBV5-1; 7 positions agree with TRBD2. CDR1 and CDR2 from the germline V gene are SGHRS and YFSETQ. The CDR3 is made up of 16 amino acids. The V and J ends lost 4 bases and 0 bases, in that order; junction bases with no gene match: 6.

The V and J genes are TRBV7-9 and TRBJ1-1, with TRBD1 identical over 8 bases. The CDR3 is made up of 13 amino acids. Per germline, CDR1 SEHNR and CDR2 FQNEAQ (reference sequence). Trimming cost V 8 bases and J 6 bases; bases outside gene matches: 8. The CDR3, as DNA: TGTGCCAGCTTACGGGACAGGAGATCTGAAGCTTTCTTT. Its translation is CASLRDRRSEAFF.

This clonotype appeared a few times. The chain couples TRBV7-7 to TRBJ2-5; D is unclear. Germline V gene sequence: CDR1 SSHAT, CDR2 FNYEAQ (reference sequence). This CDR3 has 14 amino acids. V was pared by 5 bases and J by 4 bases, with 14 bases between. The CDR3 loop reads CASSRRPGLETQYF. Here the CDR3 DNA reads TGTGCCAGCAGCCGCCGCCCGGGTTTAGAGACCCAGTACTTC.

This chain uses TRBV12-3 or TRBV12-4 with TRBJ1-2; a weak D match, TRBD1 (6 bases). V dropped 10 bases and J dropped 6 bases, with 18 bases sitting between them. This CDR3 is 13 amino acids long. CDR3 coding DNA: TGTGCCAACGAACGACAGGTGGTGGATGGCTACACCTTC. Protein sequence: CANERQVVDGYTF.

Ten or more counts support this clonotype. This chain uses TRBV5-1 with TRBJ2-1; the match to TRBD2 covers 12 bases. The CDR3 extends over 19 amino acids. Trimming removed 7 bases from V and 7 bases from J; junction bases left unmatched: 21. CDR1 and CDR2 from the germline V gene are SGHRS and YFSETQ. The CDR3 bases are TGCGCCAGCGGGTTGACATTCTCTAGCGGGAGGGCCTCGGGAAATGAGCAGTTCTTC. This sequence encodes CASGLTFSSGRASGNEQFF.

This clonotype was observed at least ten times. This chain uses TRBV11-2 with TRBJ2-7, with 7 bases lining up with TRBD1. CDR1 and CDR2 (germline): SGHAT, FQNNGV. This CDR3 contains 15 residues. The junction had 14 bases not matched to a gene; V was cut back by 5 bases and J by 7 bases. The CDR3 DNA follows: TGTGCCAGCAGCCTAGTTACCGGGACAGTGGGTGAGCAGTACTTC. Its translation: CASSLVTGTVGEQYF.

The chain uses TRBV5-4 and TRBJ2-2; TRBD2 matches 15 bases. V trimming: 4 bases; J trimming: 5 bases; junction bases outside the gene matches: 3. The CDR3 totals 16 residues. Germline-derived CDR1 and CDR2 are SGHNT and YYREEE (reference sequence). The CDR3 DNA reads TGTGCCAGCAGCCCGGGGACTAGCGGGAGGACCGGGGAGCTGTTTTTT. Translated: CASSPGTSGRTGELFF.

The V and J genes are TRBV20-1 and TRBJ2-1; D is unclear. This CDR3 comprises 11 residues. V was shortened by 0 bases and J by 7 bases, with 4 bases between the two germline ends. CDR1 and CDR2 (germline): DFQATT, SNEGSKA (reference sequence). CDR3 nucleotide sequence: TGCAGTGCTAGAGATCTAAATGAGCAGTTCTTC. It translates to CSARDLNEQFF.

This clonotype came up many times. The V and J genes are TRBV5-1 and TRBJ2-3; D may correspond to TRBD1 or TRBD2 (5 bases each). The length of the CDR3 is 15 residues. The V end lost 5 bases, the J end lost 0 bases, and 13 bases lay between the germline ends. The V gene's germline CDR1 is SGHRS and CDR2 YFSETQ. CDR3 in amino acids: CASSSAGSSTDTQYF. The DNA of the CDR3 is TGCGCCAGCAGTTCAGCAGGGAGTAGCACAGATACGCAGTATTTT.

This clonotype appeared many times. The J gene is TRBJ2-7, the V gene TRBV7-2; D remains ambiguous. Between the trimmed V and J ends, which lost 2 bases and 3 bases, there was a span of 8 bases. Germline CDR1 and CDR2: SGHTA and FQGNSA. The CDR3 loop spans 13 amino acids. The CDR3 is CASSLRQSYEQYF. Here the CDR3 DNA reads TGTGCCAGCAGCTTACGGCAGAGCTACGAGCAGTACTTC.

The chain combines TRBV20-1 with TRBJ2-1, with 12 bases matching TRBD2. The V gene end was trimmed by 3 bases and the J gene end by 2 bases; junction bases not matched to a gene: 2. Germline lookup yields CDR1 DFQATT and CDR2 SNEGSKA (reference sequence). This CDR3 contains 15 residues. This CDR3 reads CSASRLAGAYNEQFF. For the CDR3, the DNA is TGCAGTGCTAGTAGACTAGCGGGAGCCTACAATGAGCAGTTCTTC.

J is TRBJ2-2 and V is TRBV6-8; possible D gene TRBD1, 6 bases. In germline, CDR1 is MNHGY, CDR2 SAAAGT. The CDR3 sequence is 16 residues long. The V and J ends lost 7 bases and 1 base respectively, with 16 bases between them. The CDR3 loop is CASKINLTGNTGELFF. The CDR3 coding sequence is TGTGCCAGCAAAATAAACTTGACAGGGAACACCGGGGAGCTGTTTTTT.

This clonotype was found a few times. This chain uses TRBV6-2 or TRBV6-3 with TRBJ1-5; D might be TRBD1 (6 bases). Deletions cut 2 bases from V and 9 bases from J, with 11 bases between. The CDR3 contains 13 residues. Germline V CDR1 and CDR2: MNHEY, SVGEGT. The CDR3 DNA is TGTGCCAGCAGTTACGGCGGGGGGCCGCCCCAGCATTTT. It yields the protein CASSYGGGPPQHF.